The clone carrying this TCR beta chain was seen only a few times. CDR3 length: 15 residues. The V and J ends lost 1 base and 5 bases respectively, with 14 bases between them. Germline loops: CDR1 MNHNS, CDR2 SASEGT. What was amplified from RNA transcripts were TCR beta CDR3 regions. The HTBI set primed first-round TCR CDR3 RT-PCR. TCRdb redid the calling of the multiplex PCR reads with MiXCR, one entry per CDR3 protein. The repertoire holds under 750,000 distinct CDR3 sequences, with about 19% as singletons. The sample is drawn from a study of T cells in Graves' hyperthyroidism and ophthalmopathy. V and J are TRBV6-1 and TRBJ1-2, with no clear D. This sequence originates from a woman aged 45-60 years with Graves' hyperthyroidism that later progressed to Graves' ophthalmopathy. The sample was blood. This CDR3 reads CASSEELTGKYGYTF. CDR3 in DNA: TGTGCCAGCAGTGAAGAATTGACGGGCAAATATGGCTACACCTTC.